Listed below are T cell receptor beta chains from one sample, sequenced in a study of metastatic and nonmetastatic thyroid tumors. TCRdb re-called the PCR reads through MiXCR. The sample contains approximately 30,000 clones, roughly 17% of which appear only once. The sequenced sample consisted of blood. Source of these receptors: a male donor with papillary thyroid cancer or a benign thyroid nodule (not recorded which). Some clones in this sample may be carry-over from other donors' samples. Each CDR3 is given with its conserved first and last residue. The D gene is left open where the match is weak. Where a row states a size, it is once, few, many or the class of an expanded clone; other rows omit it.

D gene	J gene	clone size	V gene	CDR3 length	CDR3 protein	CDR3 DNA
-	TRBJ2-5	few	TRBV10-3	15	CAISESTRGRETQYF	TGTGCCATCAGTGAGTCGACTCGGGGGCGGGAGACCCAGTACTTC
-	TRBJ1-1	many	TRBV6-5	17	CASSYSTTGSMNTEAFF	TGTGCCAGCAGTTACTCGACGACAGGCTCGATGAACACTGAAGCTTTCTTT
-	TRBJ2-2	-	TRBV5-1	12	CASSLAGGELFF	TGCGCCAGCAGCTTGGCCGGTGGGGAGCTGTTTTTT
-	TRBJ1-5	many	TRBV12-5	16	CASGPRGGPESQPQHF	TGTGCTAGTGGCCCCCGGGGGGGGCCCGAAAGTCAGCCCCAGCATTTT
TRBD2	TRBJ2-2	many	TRBV20-1	15	CSARDPREGTGELFF	TGCAGTGCTAGAGATCCCAGGGAGGGGACCGGGGAGCTGTTTTTT
-	TRBJ1-1	many	TRBV29-1	13	CSVGGGVDTEAFF	TGCAGCGTGGGAGGGGGGGTAGACACTGAAGCTTTCTTT
TRBD2	TRBJ2-1	-	TRBV20-1	15	CSAEISGASYNEQFF	TGCAGTGCTGAAATAAGCGGGGCCTCCTACAATGAGCAGTTCTTC
-	TRBJ1-6	medium-sized	TRBV20-1	15	CSARALGQGDSPLHF	TGCAGTGCTAGAGCCCTGGGGCAGGGTGATTCACCCCTCCACTTT
TRBD2	TRBJ2-3	many	TRBV5-4	16	CASSLRASGDTDTQYF	TGTGCCAGCAGCTTGAGGGCTAGCGGGGACACAGATACGCAGTATTTT
-	TRBJ1-1	many	TRBV27	13	CASSSVLNTEAFF	TGTGCCAGCAGTTCGGTCCTCAACACTGAAGCTTTCTTT
TRBD1	TRBJ2-7	medium-sized	TRBV10-1	15	CASSEGRQGRNEQYF	TGCGCCAGCAGTGAGGGAAGACAGGGGAGGAACGAGCAGTACTTC
-	TRBJ1-4	many	TRBV20-1	15	CSARDAGQGVEKLFF	TGCAGTGCTAGAGACGCCGGGCAGGGTGTTGAAAAACTGTTTTTT
-	TRBJ2-1	few	TRBV19	12	CASSSGYNEQFF	TGTGCCAGTAGTAGTGGCTACAATGAGCAGTTCTTC
-	TRBJ2-5	many	TRBV3-1	15	CASSQFLVRGETQYF	TGTGCCAGCAGCCAATTCCTAGTCCGCGGGGAGACCCAGTACTTC
-	TRBJ1-2	few	TRBV6-2/TRBV6-3	12	CASSTGPVGYTF	TGTGCCAGCAGTACCGGACCGGTTGGCTACACCTTC
-	TRBJ1-2	few	TRBV7-8	12	CASSLRQAGYTF	TGTGCCAGCAGCTTACGACAGGCGGGCTACACCTTC
-	TRBJ1-5	-	TRBV6-1	14	CASSELGGSQPQHF	TGTGCCAGCAGTGAATTAGGGGGTTCCCAGCCCCAACATTTT
-	TRBJ1-1	many	TRBV5-1	15	CASRRGGRGDTEAFF	TGCGCCAGCAGGCGGGGGGGTAGGGGAGACACTGAAGCTTTCTTT
-	TRBJ2-7	medium-sized	TRBV28	13	CASSVRGRYEQYF	TGTGCCAGCAGCGTACGGGGGAGGTACGAGCAGTACTTC
TRBD1	TRBJ2-7	-	TRBV20-1	15	CSAPPGTGGAYEQYF	TGCAGTGCGCCTCCCGGGACAGGGGGCGCCTACGAGCAGTACTTC
-	TRBJ2-1	many	TRBV19	14	CASSIERADNEQFF	TGTGCCAGTAGTATTGAGCGGGCGGACAATGAGCAGTTCTTC
-	TRBJ1-5	many	TRBV6-5	12	CASSYEEQPQHF	TGTGCCAGCAGTTACGAGGAACAGCCCCAGCATTTT
-	TRBJ1-5	-	TRBV28	19	CANSLGSTGMGGYRMPQHF	TGTGCCAACAGTTTAGGGAGCACCGGAATGGGGGGCTACCGTATGCCCCAGCATTTT
TRBD1	TRBJ1-2	many	TRBV4-1	19	CASSQGDPGTVDFNYGYTF	TGCGCCAGCAGCCAAGGTGATCCCGGGACAGTCGACTTTAACTATGGCTACACCTTC
TRBD2	TRBJ2-3	-	TRBV5-4	15	CASSLGGSFTDTQYF	TGTGCCAGCAGCTTGGGCGGGAGTTTCACAGATACGCAGTATTTT
TRBD1	TRBJ2-7	medium-sized	TRBV6-6	15	CASSYSLAGGNEQYF	TGTGCCAGCAGTTACTCTTTGGCAGGGGGCAACGAGCAGTACTTC
-	TRBJ1-5	many	TRBV5-6	14	CASSLAGDNQPQHF	TGTGCCAGCAGCTTGGCGGGGGACAATCAGCCCCAGCATTTT
-	TRBJ1-2	-	TRBV4-1	14	CASSQERMGYGYTF	TGCGCCAGCAGCCAAGAGCGTATGGGGTATGGCTACACCTTC
TRBD1	TRBJ1-2	many	TRBV27	15	CASRGRGRSNYGYTF	TGTGCCAGCAGGGGCAGGGGGAGAAGTAACTATGGCTACACCTTC
-	TRBJ2-5	-	TRBV5-1	15	CASSLGNRGQETQYF	TGCGCCAGCAGCTTGGGTAACCGAGGGCAAGAGACCCAGTACTTC
-	TRBJ2-7	medium-sized	TRBV28	16	CASKGQQYAPSYEQYF	TGTGCCAGCAAGGGACAACAATATGCCCCTTCCTACGAGCAGTACTTC
-	TRBJ2-7	many	TRBV7-2	15	CVSSLDPGGSNEQYF	TGTGTCAGCAGCTTAGACCCCGGAGGGAGTAACGAGCAGTACTTC
-	TRBJ2-7	medium-sized	TRBV2	13	CASSESSLYEQYF	TGTGCCAGCAGTGAGTCCAGCCTCTACGAGCAGTACTTC
-	TRBJ2-7	many	TRBV20-1	13	CSARGRPAYEQYF	TGCAGTGCTAGAGGTAGGCCGGCCTACGAGCAGTACTTC
TRBD2	TRBJ2-3	-	TRBV20-1	15	CSARFGGGNTDTQYF	TGCAGTGCTCGTTTTGGGGGGGGAAACACAGATACGCAGTATTTT
TRBD1	TRBJ1-5	-	TRBV6-5	14	CASSFTGAYQPQHF	TGTGCCAGCAGTTTCACAGGGGCGTATCAGCCCCAGCATTTT
-	TRBJ2-5	many	TRBV7-3	13	CASSSVGKETQYF	TGTGCCAGCAGTTCGGTGGGGAAAGAGACCCAGTACTTC
TRBD1	TRBJ1-5	-	TRBV5-5	15	CASSLNDRVFQPQHF	TGTGCCAGCAGCCTCAACGACAGGGTTTTTCAGCCCCAGCATTTT
-	TRBJ2-1	many	TRBV19	13	CASSISDLGEQFF	TGTGCCAGTAGTATAAGCGACTTGGGTGAGCAGTTCTTC
TRBD1	TRBJ1-1	medium-sized	TRBV10-1	15	CASSQSGQGVTEAFF	TGCGCCAGCAGTCAATCTGGACAGGGTGTCACTGAAGCTTTCTTT
-	TRBJ1-6	-	TRBV29-1	12	CSALTVNSPLHF	TGCAGCGCTCTGACGGTTAATTCACCCCTCCACTTT
-	TRBJ2-1	many	TRBV19	11	CAGGPYNEQFF	TGTGCCGGGGGGCCCTACAATGAGCAGTTCTTC
-	TRBJ2-5	many	TRBV7-3	13	CASSHAFGETQYF	TGTGCCAGCAGCCATGCATTCGGAGAGACCCAGTACTTC
-	TRBJ2-5	-	TRBV12-3/TRBV12-4	18	CASSLSIGAIGSEETQYF	TGTGCCAGCAGTTTATCCATCGGGGCTATTGGGAGTGAAGAGACCCAGTACTTC
TRBD2	TRBJ2-1	many	TRBV5-1	15	CASRDRGGSYNEQFF	TGCGCCAGCAGAGATCGGGGGGGCTCCTACAATGAGCAGTTCTTC